This T cell receptor beta chain was profiled in a study of blood T cell repertoires in COVID-19. The V segment lost 0 bases and the J segment 3 bases; nucleotides outside the gene matches: 15. The CDR3 is 19 amino acids. CDR1 is LGHNA and CDR2 is YSLEER in the germline V gene. This clone was recorded only once. TCRdb's table, derived via immunoSEQ multiplex PCR, lists solely in-frame clones and lacks some. The table includes approximately 300,000 clones, about 89% detected once. The rearrangement uses TRBV4-3 and TRBJ1-2, with TRBD1 matching over 8 bases. Input material: peripheral blood. This receptor was obtained from a man aged 18 to 29 who had recovered from COVID-19. The CDR3 region is CASSQDFGGQGASHYGYTF. CDR3 DNA: TGCGCCAGCAGCCAAGATTTTGGGGGCCAGGGGGCCTCTCACTATGGCTACACCTTC.